This TCR beta chain was identified during a study of CD8 T cells in Susac syndrome. Germline V gene sequence: CDR1 SNHLY, CDR2 FYNNEI. Trimming stripped 6 bases from V and 1 base from J, with 18 bases between. The CDR3 loop spans 16 amino acids. Random hexamers served to reverse transcribe about 0.5 to 1 ug RNA. TCRdb used MiXCR to reprocess the immunoSEQ multiplex PCR reads, holding one entry per CDR3 protein. The table includes about 140,000 distinct CDR3 sequences, about 95% detected once. This clonotype was sampled from a human donor with Susac syndrome. Sequencing was done on a sample of CD4+ T cells from PBMCs. V is TRBV2 and J is TRBJ1-1; a possible D gene is TRBD1 (5 bases). The CDR3 loop is CASRMGGAGGNTEAFF. CDR3 nucleotides: TGTGCCAGCAGGATGGGAGGGGCTGGAGGGAACACTGAAGCTTTCTTT. Based on the CDR3 plus reference TRBV2 and TRBJ1-1, the full variable domain is EPEVTQTPSHQVTQMGQEVILRCVPISNHLYFYWYRQILGQKVEFLVSFYNNEISEKSEIFDDQFSVERPDGSNFTLKIRSTKLEDSAMYFCASRMGGAGGNTEAFFGQGTRLTVV.